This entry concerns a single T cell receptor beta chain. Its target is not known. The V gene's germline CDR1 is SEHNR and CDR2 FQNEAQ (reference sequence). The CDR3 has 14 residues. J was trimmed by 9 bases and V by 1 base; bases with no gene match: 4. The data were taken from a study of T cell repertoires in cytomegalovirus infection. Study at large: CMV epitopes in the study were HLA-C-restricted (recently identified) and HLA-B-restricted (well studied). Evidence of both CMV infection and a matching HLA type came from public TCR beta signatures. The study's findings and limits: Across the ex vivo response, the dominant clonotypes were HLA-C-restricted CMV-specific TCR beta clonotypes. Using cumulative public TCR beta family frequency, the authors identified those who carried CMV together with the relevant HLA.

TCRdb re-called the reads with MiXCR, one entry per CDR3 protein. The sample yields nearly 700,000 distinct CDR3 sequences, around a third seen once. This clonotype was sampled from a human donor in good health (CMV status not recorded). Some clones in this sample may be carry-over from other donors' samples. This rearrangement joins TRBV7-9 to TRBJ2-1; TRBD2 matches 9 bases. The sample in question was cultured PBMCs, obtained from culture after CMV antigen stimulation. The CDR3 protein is CASSLGGGAVEQFF. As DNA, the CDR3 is TGTGCCAGCAGCTTAGGCGGGGGGGCGGTTGAGCAGTTCTTC.